A single sample gave rise to the 6 T cell receptor beta chains below, sequenced in a study of control samples from healthy donors and cancer patients. TCRdb's table, derived via immunoSEQ multiplex PCR, lists solely in-frame clones and lacks some. The sample records 60,000 to 80,000 clones, roughly 84% being singletons. Sequences were obtained from blood. Receptor source: a woman aged 45-60 years in good health.

The rearrangement uses TRBV28 and TRBJ1-2; D is perhaps TRBD1 (5 bases). The CDR3 spans 15 residues. Trimming shortened V by 5 bases and J by 9 bases, and 22 bases separated the two germline ends. The germline V gene encodes CDR1 MDHEN and CDR2 SYDVKM. Written as DNA, the CDR3 is TGTGCCAGCAGTCCGGAAGACAGCCTTTTTCCGCGCTACACCTTC. It yields the protein CASSPEDSLFPRYTF.

The V gene is TRBV6-5, the J gene TRBJ2-1; 10 bases are a match to TRBD2. Germline V gene data show CDR1 as MNHEY and CDR2 as SVGAGI. The CDR3 extends over 15 amino acids. After removal of 7 bases from V and 1 base from J, the junction contained 4 bases not matched to a gene. This CDR3 reads CASMFSGGSYNEQFF. CDR3 bases: TGTGCCAGCATGTTTAGCGGGGGGTCCTACAATGAGCAGTTCTTC.

This chain joins TRBV11-2 and TRBJ2-7; 11 bases align to TRBD2. The CDR3 has 18 residues. Trimming took 5 bases from V and 2 from J; bases not matched to a gene: 14. CDR1 and CDR2 from the germline V gene are SGHAT and FQNNGV. The CDR3 is CASSNRIAGGSLPYEQYF. DNA for the CDR3: TGTGCCAGCAGCAATAGGATAGCGGGAGGGTCGCTACCCTACGAGCAGTACTTC. Full variable domain (remainder filled in from reference TRBV11-2 and TRBJ2-7): EAGVAQSPRYKIIEKRQSVAFWCNPISGHATLYWYQQILGQGPKLLIQFQNNGVVDDSQLPKDRFSAERLKGVDSTLKIQPAKLEDSAVYLCASSNRIAGGSLPYEQYFGPGTRLTVT.

The genes are TRBV7-2 and TRBJ2-3; 9 nucleotides align to TRBD2. The CDR3 sequence is 17 residues long. V gave up 5 bases and J gave up 4 bases; unmatched junction bases: 13. Germline CDR1 SGHTA, CDR2 FQGNSA. The CDR3 spells CASSRDGAGGLSDTQYF. In DNA form, the CDR3 reads TGTGCCAGCAGCCGGGATGGAGCGGGAGGTTTATCAGATACGCAGTATTTT.

V gene TRBV6-5 combines with J gene TRBJ2-3; 12 positions match TRBD2. Germline values: CDR1 MNHEY, CDR2 SVGAGI. The V gene end was trimmed by 7 bases and the J gene end by 4 bases; junction bases not matched to a gene: 6. This CDR3 spans 15 amino acids. The DNA of the CDR3 is TGTGCCAGCACGCCCCTAGCGGGAGGGGCAGATACGCAGTATTTT. Protein product: CASTPLAGGADTQYF.

This sequence joins TRBV18 and TRBJ1-1, with 9 nucleotides matching TRBD1. The CDR3 consists of 15 residues. CDR1 is KGHSH, CDR2 LQKENI, per germline. The V gene end was trimmed by 0 bases and the J gene end by 3 bases; junction bases not matched to a gene: 2. For the CDR3, the DNA is TGTGCCAGCTCACCACCAAGGGACAGGGACACTGAAGCTTTCTTT. Residues: CASSPPRDRDTEAFF.